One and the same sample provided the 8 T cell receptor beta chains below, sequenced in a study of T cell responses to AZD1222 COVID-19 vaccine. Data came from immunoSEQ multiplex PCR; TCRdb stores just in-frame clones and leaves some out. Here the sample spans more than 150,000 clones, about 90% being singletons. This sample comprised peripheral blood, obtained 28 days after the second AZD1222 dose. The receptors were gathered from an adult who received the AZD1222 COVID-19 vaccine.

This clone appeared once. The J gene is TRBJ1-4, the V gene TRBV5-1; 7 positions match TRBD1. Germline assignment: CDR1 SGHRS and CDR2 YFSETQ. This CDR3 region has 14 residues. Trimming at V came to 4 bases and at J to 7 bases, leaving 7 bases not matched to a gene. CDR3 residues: CASSLQGSGEKLFF. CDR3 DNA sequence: TGCGCCAGCAGCCTACAGGGGTCTGGTGAAAAACTGTTTTTT.

CDR3 bases: TGTGCCAGCGGCCCCGGGCAAGAGACCCAGTACTTC. Translating gives CASGPGQETQYF. J is TRBJ2-5 and V is TRBV28, with unresolved D. Trimming stripped 8 bases from V and 2 bases from J, with 9 bases between. CDR1 is MDHEN, CDR2 SYDVKM, per germline. CDR3 size: 12 residues.

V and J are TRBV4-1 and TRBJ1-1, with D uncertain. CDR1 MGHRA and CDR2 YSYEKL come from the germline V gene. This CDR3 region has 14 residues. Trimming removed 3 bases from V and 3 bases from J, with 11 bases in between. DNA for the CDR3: TGCGCCAGCAGCCAGGCCGGTACCGACACTGAAGCTTTCTTT. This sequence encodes CASSQAGTDTEAFF.

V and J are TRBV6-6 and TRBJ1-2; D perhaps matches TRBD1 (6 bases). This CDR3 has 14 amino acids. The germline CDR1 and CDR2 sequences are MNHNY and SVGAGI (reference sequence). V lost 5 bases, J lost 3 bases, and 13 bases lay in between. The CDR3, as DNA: TGTGCCAGCAGTCCGGAGGGGACATACTATGGCTACACCTTC. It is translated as CASSPEGTYYGYTF.

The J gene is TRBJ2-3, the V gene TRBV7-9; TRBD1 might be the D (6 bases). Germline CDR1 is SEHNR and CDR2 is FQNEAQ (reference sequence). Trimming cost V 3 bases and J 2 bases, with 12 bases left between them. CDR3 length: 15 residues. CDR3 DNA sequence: TGTGCCAGCAGCTTTACAGGGCTAGACACAGATACGCAGTATTTT. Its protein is CASSFTGLDTDTQYF.

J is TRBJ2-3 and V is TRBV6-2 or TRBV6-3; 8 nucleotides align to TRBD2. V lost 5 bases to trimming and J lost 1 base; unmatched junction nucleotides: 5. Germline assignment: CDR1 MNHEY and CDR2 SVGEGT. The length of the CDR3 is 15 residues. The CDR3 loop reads CASSLHSGGTDTQYF. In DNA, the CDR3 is TGTGCCAGCAGTCTACATAGCGGGGGCACAGATACGCAGTATTTT.

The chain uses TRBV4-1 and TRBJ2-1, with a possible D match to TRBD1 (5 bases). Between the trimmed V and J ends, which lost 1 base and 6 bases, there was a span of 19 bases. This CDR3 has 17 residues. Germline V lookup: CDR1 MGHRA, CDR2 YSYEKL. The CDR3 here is CASSQAQGLLEGNEQFF. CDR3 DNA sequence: TGCGCCAGCAGCCAAGCTCAGGGCCTACTTGAAGGCAATGAGCAGTTCTTC.

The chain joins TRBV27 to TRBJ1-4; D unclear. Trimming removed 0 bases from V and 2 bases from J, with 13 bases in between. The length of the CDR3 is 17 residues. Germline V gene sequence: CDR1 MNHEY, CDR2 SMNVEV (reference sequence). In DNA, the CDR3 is TGTGCCAGCAGTTTATCCTCTCCTGGGTCGACTAATGAAAAACTGTTTTTT. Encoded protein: CASSLSSPGSTNEKLFF.